This T cell receptor beta chain derives from a study of cytomegalovirus exposure and HLA in healthy donors. Background on the study: Roughly 180 million T cells yielded more than 95 million unique TCR beta sequences, as an earlier analysis found. Study findings and constraints: Later analysis found that TCR beta chains associated with HLA were more clonally expanded than other, equally common chains.

This clone was picked up a small number of times. Its target is unknown. As for the donors, each was a healthy bone marrow donor. Nominally healthy donors were sampled, though unrecorded immune exposures were likely. The germline CDR1 and CDR2 sequences are MDHEN and SYDVKM. The CDR3 runs 19 residues. The germline V and J ends were trimmed by 2 bases and 1 base, with 18 bases remaining between them. It was with 60 Vbeta and 13 Jbeta primers that the PCR ran. Clones were read by immunoSEQ multiplex PCR, and TCRdb kept only the in-frame ones, dropping some. The sample yields some 120,000 clones, roughly three quarters seen once.

The sequence derives from a woman aged 18-29 years in good health and CMV-seropositive. The chain employs TRBV28 and TRBJ2-6; D is uncertain. Sequenced: PBMCs. DNA for the CDR3: TGTGCCAGCAGTTTAGGGTATGACAAAGCCCTGTCTGGGGCCAACGTCCTGACTTTC. Protein product: CASSLGYDKALSGANVLTF.